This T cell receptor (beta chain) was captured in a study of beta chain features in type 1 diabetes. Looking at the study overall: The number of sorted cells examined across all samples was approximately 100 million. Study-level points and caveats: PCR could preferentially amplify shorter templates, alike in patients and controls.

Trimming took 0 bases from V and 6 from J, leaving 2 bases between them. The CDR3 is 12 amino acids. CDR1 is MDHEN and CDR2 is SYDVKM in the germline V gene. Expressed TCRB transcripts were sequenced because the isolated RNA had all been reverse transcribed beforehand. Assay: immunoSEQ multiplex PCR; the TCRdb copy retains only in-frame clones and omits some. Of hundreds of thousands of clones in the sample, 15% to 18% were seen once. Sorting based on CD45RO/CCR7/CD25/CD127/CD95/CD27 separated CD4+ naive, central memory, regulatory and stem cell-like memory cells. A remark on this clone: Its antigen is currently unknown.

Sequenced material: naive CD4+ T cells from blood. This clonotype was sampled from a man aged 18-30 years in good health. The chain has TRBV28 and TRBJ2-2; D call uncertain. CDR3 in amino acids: CASSLWSGELFF. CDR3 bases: TGTGCCAGCAGTTTATGGTCCGGGGAGCTGTTTTTT.